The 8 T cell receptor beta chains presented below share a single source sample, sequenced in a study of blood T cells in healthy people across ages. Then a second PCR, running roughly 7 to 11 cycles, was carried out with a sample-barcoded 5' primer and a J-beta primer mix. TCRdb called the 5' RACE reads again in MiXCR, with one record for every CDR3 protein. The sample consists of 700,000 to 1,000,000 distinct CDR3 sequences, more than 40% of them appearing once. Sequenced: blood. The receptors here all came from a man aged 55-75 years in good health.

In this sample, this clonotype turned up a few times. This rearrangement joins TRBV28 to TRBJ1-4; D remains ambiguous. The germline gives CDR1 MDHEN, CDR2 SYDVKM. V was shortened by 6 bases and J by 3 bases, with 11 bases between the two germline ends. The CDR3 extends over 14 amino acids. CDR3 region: CASSPPGSNEKLFF. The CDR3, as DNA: TGTGCCAGCAGCCCCCCCGGGTCTAATGAAAAACTGTTTTTT.

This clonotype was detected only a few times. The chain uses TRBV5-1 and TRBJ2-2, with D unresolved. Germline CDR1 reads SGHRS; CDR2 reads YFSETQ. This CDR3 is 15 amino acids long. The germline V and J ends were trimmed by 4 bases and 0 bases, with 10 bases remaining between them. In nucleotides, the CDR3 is TGCGCCAGCAGCCCCATGGCCTCGAACACCGGGGAGCTGTTTTTT. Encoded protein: CASSPMASNTGELFF.

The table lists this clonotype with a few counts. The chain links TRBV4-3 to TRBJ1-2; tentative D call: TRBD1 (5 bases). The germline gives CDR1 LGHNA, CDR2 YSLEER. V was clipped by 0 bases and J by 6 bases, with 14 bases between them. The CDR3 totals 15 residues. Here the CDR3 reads CASSQEGTMAHGYTF. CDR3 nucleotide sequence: TGCGCCAGCAGCCAAGAAGGGACGATGGCCCATGGCTACACCTTC.

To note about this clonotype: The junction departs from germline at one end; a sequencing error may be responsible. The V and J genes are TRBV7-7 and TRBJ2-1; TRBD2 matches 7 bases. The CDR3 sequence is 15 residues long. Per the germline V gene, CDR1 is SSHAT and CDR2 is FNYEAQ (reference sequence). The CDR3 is CASSLAGPGRNEQFF. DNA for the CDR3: TGTGCTAGCAGCTTAGCGGGTCCGGGGAGGAATGAGCAGTTCTTC.

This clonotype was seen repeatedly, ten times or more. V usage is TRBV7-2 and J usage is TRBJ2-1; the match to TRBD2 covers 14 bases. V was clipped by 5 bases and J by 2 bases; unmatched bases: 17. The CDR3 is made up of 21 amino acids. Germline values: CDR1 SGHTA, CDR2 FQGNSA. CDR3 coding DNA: TGTGCCAGCAGCCGCACCCTACCGACCGGGACTAGCGGGGGCCCCTACAATGAGCAGTTCTTC. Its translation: CASSRTLPTGTSGGPYNEQFF.

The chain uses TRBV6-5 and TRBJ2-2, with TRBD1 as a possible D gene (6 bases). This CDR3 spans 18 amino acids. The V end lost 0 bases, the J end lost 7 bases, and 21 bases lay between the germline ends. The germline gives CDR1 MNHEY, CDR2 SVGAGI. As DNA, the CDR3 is TGTGCCAGCAGTTACTCGGATGGTACAGGGAGAGGAAGCGGGGAGCTGTTTTTT. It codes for CASSYSDGTGRGSGELFF.

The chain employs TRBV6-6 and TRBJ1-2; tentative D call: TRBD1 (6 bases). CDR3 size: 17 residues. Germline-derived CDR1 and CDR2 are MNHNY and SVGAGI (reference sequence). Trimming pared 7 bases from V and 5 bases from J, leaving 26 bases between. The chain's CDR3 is CASTINGGRQVWYGYTF. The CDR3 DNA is TGTGCCAGCACCATTAACGGGGGGAGACAGGTTTGGTATGGCTACACCTTC.

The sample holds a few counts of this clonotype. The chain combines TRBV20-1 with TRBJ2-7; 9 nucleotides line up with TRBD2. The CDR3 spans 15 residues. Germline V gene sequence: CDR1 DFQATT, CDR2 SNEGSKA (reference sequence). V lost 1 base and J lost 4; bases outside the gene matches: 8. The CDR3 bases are TGCAGTGCTAGAGTTCGCGGGGGGGGCCCTTACGAGCAGTACTTC. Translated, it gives CSARVRGGGPYEQYF.